The 15 T cell receptor beta chains below were found in one sample sequenced in a study of cytomegalovirus exposure and HLA in healthy donors. The PCR contained 60 Vbeta and 13 Jbeta primers. Assay used: immunoSEQ multiplex PCR; TCRdb lists only in-frame clones, some missing. The table has 100,000 to 150,000 clones, 83% seen once; the top ten hold about 3.5%. Sequenced sample: PBMCs. The origin of the receptors is a woman aged 40 to 50 in good health and CMV-seropositive.

The genes are TRBV9 and TRBJ1-3, with D unclear. There are 17 residues in the CDR3. Trimming took 0 bases from V and 2 from J, leaving 15 bases between them. CDR1 SGDLS and CDR2 YYNGEE come from the germline V gene. In DNA, the CDR3 is TGTGCCAGCAGCGTAGGGGCGACACGGATAACTGGAAACACCATATATTTT. It encodes CASSVGATRITGNTIYF.

The chain is built from TRBV9 and TRBJ2-5, with 8 bases identical to TRBD2. The CDR3 has 15 residues. Germline CDR1 reads SGDLS; CDR2 reads YYNGEE. V was pared by 2 bases and J by 2 bases, with 5 bases of the junction left unmatched. CDR3: CASSVSGGLQETQYF. The DNA for the CDR3 is TGTGCCAGCAGCGTGTCGGGGGGGTTACAAGAGACCCAGTACTTC. The full variable domain, rest sourced from reference TRBV9 and TRBJ2-5, is DSGVTQTPKHLITATGQRVTLRCSPRSGDLSVYWYQQSLDQGLQFLIQYYNGEERAKGNILERFSAQQFPDLHSELNLSSLELGDSALYFCASSVSGGLQETQYFGPGTRLLVL.

CDR3 amino acids: CASSLERGRYNEQFF. CDR3 in DNA: TGCGCCAGCAGCCTGGAGAGGGGGCGGTACAATGAGCAGTTCTTC. The chain couples TRBV5-1 to TRBJ2-1, with 7 bases aligning to TRBD1. Per germline, CDR1 SGHRS and CDR2 YFSETQ. The V and J ends lost 4 bases and 4 bases, in that order; junction bases with no gene match: 8. This CDR3 comprises 15 residues.

This clone was seen just once. This chain connects TRBV7-9 to TRBJ2-7, with 8 bases matching TRBD2. Looked up from germline, CDR1 is SEHNR and CDR2 is FQNEAQ (reference sequence). The CDR3 has 15 amino acids. J gave up 2 bases and V 1 base, and 4 bases lay outside the gene matches. The CDR3 sequence: CASSLGGGNPYEQYF. CDR3 in DNA: TGTGCCAGCAGCTTAGGCGGGGGGAATCCCTACGAGCAGTACTTC. Full variable domain (missing parts from reference TRBV7-9 and TRBJ2-7): DTGVSQNPRHKITKRGQNVTFRCDPISEHNRLYWYRQTLGQGPEFLTYFQNEAQLEKSRLLSDRFSAERPKGSFSTLEIQRTEQGDSAMYLCASSLGGGNPYEQYFGPGTRLTVT.

The chain joins TRBV28 to TRBJ2-5, with 8 bases matching TRBD1. CDR1 is MDHEN and CDR2 is SYDVKM in the germline V gene. This CDR3 has 14 residues. V was clipped by 3 bases and J by 4 bases; unmatched bases: 4. CDR3 in DNA: TGTGCCAGCAGTTTGACAGGGGCGGGAGAGACCCAGTACTTC. It yields the protein CASSLTGAGETQYF.

The rearrangement joins TRBV9 to TRBJ2-2; D not certain. CDR1 is SGDLS, CDR2 YYNGEE, per germline. V was shortened by 0 bases and J by 7 bases, with 10 bases between the two germline ends. The CDR3 is 14 residues long. This CDR3 is CASSVVDSIGELFF. The CDR3 nucleotides are TGTGCCAGCAGCGTAGTAGATTCCATCGGGGAGCTGTTTTTT.

J is TRBJ1-3 and V is TRBV30; the D gene is possibly TRBD1 (6 bases). This CDR3 is 18 amino acids long. Germline assignment: CDR1 GTSNPN and CDR2 SVGIG (reference sequence). V was cut by 0 bases and J by 0 bases, with 18 bases left in between. The DNA of the CDR3 is TGTGCCTGGAGTGTAAAGGACAGCTCCTACCGCTCTGGAAACACCATATATTTT. This translates into CAWSVKDSSYRSGNTIYF.

The rearrangement joins TRBV6-5 to TRBJ2-7; 8 bases map to TRBD1. Germline V gene sequence: CDR1 MNHEY, CDR2 SVGAGI. This CDR3 is built from 13 residues. J lost 4 bases, V lost 6 bases, and 5 bases had no gene match. The CDR3 is CASRGQVLYEQYF. CDR3 nucleotide sequence: TGTGCCAGCAGGGGACAGGTTTTATACGAGCAGTACTTC.

The table lists this clone with a few counts. This chain links TRBV20-1 with TRBJ2-5; 8 bases are a match to TRBD2. The CDR3 contains 11 residues. Germline V gene data show CDR1 as DFQATT and CDR2 as SNEGSKA (reference sequence). Trimming at V came to 7 bases and at J to 3 bases, leaving 1 base not matched to a gene. The CDR3 region is CSGRGEETQYF. CDR3 DNA sequence: TGCAGTGGGCGGGGGGAAGAGACCCAGTACTTC.

The rearrangement joins TRBV7-9 to TRBJ2-7, with 11 bases identical to TRBD1. Unmatched junction bases numbered 10, after V lost 5 bases and J lost 7 bases. The CDR3 sequence is 15 residues long. CDR1 SEHNR and CDR2 FQNEAQ come from the germline V gene (reference sequence). The CDR3 sequence: CASSTNRGTGGEQYF. In DNA, the CDR3 is TGTGCCAGCAGCACGAACCGCGGGACAGGGGGAGAGCAGTACTTC.

The chain combines TRBV6-4 with TRBJ2-3; 9 nucleotides match TRBD2. V lost 5 bases to trimming and J lost 0 bases; unmatched junction nucleotides: 3. Per germline, CDR1 MRHNA and CDR2 SNTAGT. The length of the CDR3 is 15 residues. CDR3 region: CASSKSGGSTDTQYF. The CDR3 bases are TGTGCCAGCAGTAAGAGCGGGGGGAGCACAGATACGCAGTATTTT.

This clone appeared a few times. The chain joins TRBV6-5 to TRBJ2-7, with D uncertain. CDR1 is MNHEY and CDR2 is SVGAGI in the germline V gene. V lost 6 bases and J 5 bases, leaving 11 bases between the germline ends. The CDR3 length is 12 residues. CDR3 DNA sequence: TGTGCCAGCAGCCCCGGGTCCGACGAGCAGTACTTC. Translated, it gives CASSPGSDEQYF.

This clone has just one count. The chain links TRBV19 to TRBJ2-7, with D possibly matching TRBD1 (5 bases). Trimming removed 2 bases at V and 3 bases at J, with 8 bases between. The CDR3 sequence is 13 residues long. Germline V CDR1 and CDR2: LNHDA, SQIVND (reference sequence). The DNA for the CDR3 is TGTGCCAGTAGTATAACCCAGGGCTACGAGCAGTACTTC. This gives the protein CASSITQGYEQYF.

The CDR3 DNA follows: TGTGCCAGCAGTACCAAAGACAGGAGACCCTACGAGCAGTACTTC. Translated, it gives CASSTKDRRPYEQYF. The chain combines TRBV6-1 with TRBJ2-7; the D gene is possibly TRBD1 (6 bases). Between the trimmed V and J ends, which lost 5 bases and 2 bases, there was a span of 16 bases. Germline V gene sequence: CDR1 MNHNS, CDR2 SASEGT. The length of the CDR3 is 15 residues.

This chain uses TRBV7-9 with TRBJ2-1, with TRBD2 identical over 8 bases. The CDR3 is made up of 16 amino acids. Germline values: CDR1 SEHNR, CDR2 FQNEAQ (reference sequence). With 5 bases clipped from V and 10 bases from J, the junction kept 16 bases outside the gene matches. For the CDR3, the DNA is TGTGCCAGCAGCGCGCCCACTAGCGGCATCGTTGGGGAGCAGTTCTTC. Encoded protein: CASSAPTSGIVGEQFF.